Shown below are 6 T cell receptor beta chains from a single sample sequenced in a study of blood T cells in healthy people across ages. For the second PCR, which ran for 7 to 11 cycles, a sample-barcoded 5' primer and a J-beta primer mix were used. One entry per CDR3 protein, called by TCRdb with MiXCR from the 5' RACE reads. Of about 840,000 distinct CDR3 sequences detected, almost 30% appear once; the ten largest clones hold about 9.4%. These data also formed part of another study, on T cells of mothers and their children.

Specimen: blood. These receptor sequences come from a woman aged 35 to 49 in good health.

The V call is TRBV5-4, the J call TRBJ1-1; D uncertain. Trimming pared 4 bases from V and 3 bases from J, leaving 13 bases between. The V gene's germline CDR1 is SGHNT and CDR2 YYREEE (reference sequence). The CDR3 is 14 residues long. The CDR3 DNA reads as TGTGCCAGCAGCGTGGGCCTGCAGGACACTGAAGCTTTCTTT. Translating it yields CASSVGLQDTEAFF.

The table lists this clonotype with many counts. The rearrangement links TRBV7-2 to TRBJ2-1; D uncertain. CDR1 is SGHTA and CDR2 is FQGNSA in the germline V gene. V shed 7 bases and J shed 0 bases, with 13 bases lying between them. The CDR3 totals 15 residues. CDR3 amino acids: CASIITANSYNEQFF. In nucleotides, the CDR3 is TGTGCCAGCATCATTACTGCGAACTCCTACAATGAGCAGTTCTTC. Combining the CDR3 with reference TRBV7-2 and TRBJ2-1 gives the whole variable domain GAGVSQSPSNKVTEKGKDVELRCDPISGHTALYWYRQSLGQGLEFLIYFQGNSAPDKSGLPSDRFSAERTGGSVSTLTIQRTQQEDSAVYLCASIITANSYNEQFFGPGTRLTVL.

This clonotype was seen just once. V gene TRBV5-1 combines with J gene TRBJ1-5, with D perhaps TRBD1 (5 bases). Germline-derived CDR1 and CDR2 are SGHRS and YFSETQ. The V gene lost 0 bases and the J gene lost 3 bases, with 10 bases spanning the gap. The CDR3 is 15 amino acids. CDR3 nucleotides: TGCGCCAGCAGCTTGGAGGGGTCCTACAATCAGCCCCAGCATTTT. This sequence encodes CASSLEGSYNQPQHF.

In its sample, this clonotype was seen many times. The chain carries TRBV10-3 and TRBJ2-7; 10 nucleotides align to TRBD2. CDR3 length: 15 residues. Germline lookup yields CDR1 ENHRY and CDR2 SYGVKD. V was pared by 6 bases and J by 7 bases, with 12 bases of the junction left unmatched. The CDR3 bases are TGTGCCATCAGACAACCTGAAGCGGGGGGGTTGGAGCAGTACTTC. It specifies CAIRQPEAGGLEQYF.

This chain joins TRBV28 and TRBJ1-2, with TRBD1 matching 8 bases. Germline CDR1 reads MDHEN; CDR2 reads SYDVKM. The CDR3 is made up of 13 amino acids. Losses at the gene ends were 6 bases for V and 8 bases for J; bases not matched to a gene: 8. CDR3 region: CASRITGGPGYTF. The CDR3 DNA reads TGTGCCAGCAGGATAACAGGGGGTCCCGGCTACACCTTC.

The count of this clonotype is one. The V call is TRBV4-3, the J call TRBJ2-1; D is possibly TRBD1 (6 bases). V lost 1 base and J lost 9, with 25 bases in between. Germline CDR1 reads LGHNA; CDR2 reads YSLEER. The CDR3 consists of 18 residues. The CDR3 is CASSQAHRQAGVSGEQFF. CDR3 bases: TGCGCCAGCAGCCAAGCTCATCGGCAGGCAGGGGTCTCTGGTGAGCAGTTCTTC.